This TCR beta chain came from a study of read filtering for tumor transcriptome and immune sequencing. Study as a whole: R-ISS stage counts were roughly 8 for I, about 15 for II, roughly seven for III. Broader study findings: Around 82% of IR-seq clonotypes had a single read, yet these held about 3.4% of reads. The sorted CD138-negative fraction was a mixed bone marrow immune population, not purified T cells.

The CDR3 spans 12 residues. Germline V gene sequence: CDR1 DFQATT, CDR2 SNEGSKA (reference sequence). V lost 3 bases to trimming and J lost 9 bases, with 13 bases between them. Bone marrow was sampled from every patient at the time of active disease. Molecular barcoded adaptors covering alpha/delta and beta/gamma chains were used on approximately 400 ng RNA. TCRdb reprocessed the reads via MiXCR and lists one record per CDR3 protein. The table shows about 130,000 distinct CDR3 sequences, with roughly 13% occurring only once. As to this clonotype: Its antigen is undetermined. A much larger clone is a single base away; this may be a read error.

V gene TRBV20-1 combines with J gene TRBJ2-3, with D possibly TRBD2 on 6 matching bases. Sequences were obtained from a population of CD138-negative cells sorted from bone marrow. The source of this sequence is a donor over 35 with multiple myeloma. CDR3 protein: CSARDYPRTQYF. Written as DNA, the CDR3 is TGCAGTGCTAGGGACTACCCCAGAACGCAGTATTTT.